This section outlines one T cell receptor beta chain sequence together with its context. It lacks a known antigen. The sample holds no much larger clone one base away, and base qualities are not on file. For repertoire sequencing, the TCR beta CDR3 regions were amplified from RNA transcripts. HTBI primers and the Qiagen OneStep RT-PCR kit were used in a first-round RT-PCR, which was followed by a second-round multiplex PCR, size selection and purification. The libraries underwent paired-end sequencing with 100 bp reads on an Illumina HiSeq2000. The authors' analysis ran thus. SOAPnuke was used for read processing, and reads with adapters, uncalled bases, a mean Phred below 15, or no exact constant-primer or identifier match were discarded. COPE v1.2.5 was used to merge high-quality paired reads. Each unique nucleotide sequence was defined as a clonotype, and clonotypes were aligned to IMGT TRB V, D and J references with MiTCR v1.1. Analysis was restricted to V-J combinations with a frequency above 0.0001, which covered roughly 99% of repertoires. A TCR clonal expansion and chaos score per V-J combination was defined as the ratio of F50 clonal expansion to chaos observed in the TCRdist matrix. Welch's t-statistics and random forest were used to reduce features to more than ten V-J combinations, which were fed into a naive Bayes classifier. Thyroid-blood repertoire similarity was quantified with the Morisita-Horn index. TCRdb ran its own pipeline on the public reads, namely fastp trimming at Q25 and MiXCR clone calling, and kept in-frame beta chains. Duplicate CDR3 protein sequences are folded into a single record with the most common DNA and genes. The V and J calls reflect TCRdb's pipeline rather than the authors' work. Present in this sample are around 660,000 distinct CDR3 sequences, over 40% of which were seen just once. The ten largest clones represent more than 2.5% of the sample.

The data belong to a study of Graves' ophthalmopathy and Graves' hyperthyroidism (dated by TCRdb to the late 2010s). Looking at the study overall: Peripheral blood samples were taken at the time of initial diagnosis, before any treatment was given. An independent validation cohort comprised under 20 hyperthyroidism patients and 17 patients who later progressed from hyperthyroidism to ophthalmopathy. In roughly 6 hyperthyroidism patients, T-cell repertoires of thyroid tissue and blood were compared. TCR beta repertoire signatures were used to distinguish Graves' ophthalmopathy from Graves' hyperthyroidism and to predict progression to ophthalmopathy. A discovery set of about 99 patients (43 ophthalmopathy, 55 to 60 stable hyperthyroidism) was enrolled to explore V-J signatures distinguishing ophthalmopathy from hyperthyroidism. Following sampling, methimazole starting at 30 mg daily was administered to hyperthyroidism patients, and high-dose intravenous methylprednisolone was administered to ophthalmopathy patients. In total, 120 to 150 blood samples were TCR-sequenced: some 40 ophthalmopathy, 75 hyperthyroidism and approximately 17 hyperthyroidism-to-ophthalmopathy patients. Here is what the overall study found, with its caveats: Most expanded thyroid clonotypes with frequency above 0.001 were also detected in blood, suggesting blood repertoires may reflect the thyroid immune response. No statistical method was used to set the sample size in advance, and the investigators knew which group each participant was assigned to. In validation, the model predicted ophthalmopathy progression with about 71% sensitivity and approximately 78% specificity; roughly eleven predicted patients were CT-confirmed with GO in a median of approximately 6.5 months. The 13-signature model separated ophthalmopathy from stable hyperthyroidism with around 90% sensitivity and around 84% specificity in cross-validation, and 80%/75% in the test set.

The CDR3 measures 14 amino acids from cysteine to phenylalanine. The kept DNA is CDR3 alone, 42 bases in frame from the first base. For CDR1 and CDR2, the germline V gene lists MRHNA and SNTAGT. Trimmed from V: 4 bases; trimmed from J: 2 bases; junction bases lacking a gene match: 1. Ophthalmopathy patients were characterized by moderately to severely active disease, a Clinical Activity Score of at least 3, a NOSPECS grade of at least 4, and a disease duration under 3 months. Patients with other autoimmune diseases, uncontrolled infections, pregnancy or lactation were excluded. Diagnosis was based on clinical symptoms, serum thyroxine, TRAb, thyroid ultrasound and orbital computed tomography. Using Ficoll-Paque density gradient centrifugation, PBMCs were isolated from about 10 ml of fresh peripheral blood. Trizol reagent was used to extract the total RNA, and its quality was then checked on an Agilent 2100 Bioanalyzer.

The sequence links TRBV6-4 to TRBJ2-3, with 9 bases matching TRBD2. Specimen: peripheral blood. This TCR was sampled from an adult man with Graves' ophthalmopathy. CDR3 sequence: CASSASGDTDTQYF. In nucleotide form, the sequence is TGTGCCAGCAGTGCTAGCGGGGACACAGATACGCAGTATTTT.